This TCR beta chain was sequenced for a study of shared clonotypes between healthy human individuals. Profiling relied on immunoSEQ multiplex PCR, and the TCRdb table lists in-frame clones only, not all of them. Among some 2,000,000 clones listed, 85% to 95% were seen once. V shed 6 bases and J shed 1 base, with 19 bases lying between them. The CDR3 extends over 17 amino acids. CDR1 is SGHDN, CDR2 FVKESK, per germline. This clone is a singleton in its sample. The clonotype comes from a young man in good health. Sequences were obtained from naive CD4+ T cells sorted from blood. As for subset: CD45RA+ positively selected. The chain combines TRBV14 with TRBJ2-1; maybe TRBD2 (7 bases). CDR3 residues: CASSPTNGGLSYNEQFF. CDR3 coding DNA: TGTGCCAGCAGTCCTACAAACGGGGGGCTGTCCTACAATGAGCAGTTCTTC.